This TCR beta chain is drawn from a study of T cell responses to AZD1222 COVID-19 vaccine (dated by TCRdb to the early 2020s). Context from the whole study: TCR sequencing covered roughly 230 trial participants: around 210 given two doses of AZD1222 and approximately 25 given two doses of MenACWY control vaccine. Trial participants were enrolled by age into 18-55, 56-69 and 70-plus year subgroups, with approximately 150, 28 and 58 TCR-sequenced participants respectively.

Here is what the overall study found, with its caveats: Spike-specific TCR breadth and depth rose significantly after two AZD1222 doses compared with day 0 and with MenACWY recipients. In the small 56-69-year group, the increase in depth fell short of significance, most likely because of low power. Conclusions about previously exposed vaccinees are limited, since just five or six AZD1222 recipients were seropositive for SARS-CoV-2 at baseline. Reportedly, almost half of the unique spike-specific TCRs recognized epitopes lying outside the regions that are mutated in the B.1.351 and B.1.1.7 variants. No day 14 peak-response samples were available, so repertoires were characterized only after the peak T cell response. The whole spike protein was spanned by vaccine-associated CD4 TCRs, and dominant responses were seen in regions 160-218 and 743-854. Most participants were white British and females outnumbered males, and the authors suggested that clonal diversity may have been underestimated.

The time point label of this sample denotes: about 28 days (+/-7) after the second vaccine dose. Because spike-specific TCR depth and breadth did not differ between the two schedules, AZD1222 recipients who got a second dose at roughly 4 weeks were pooled with those who got a second dose at roughly 12 weeks. Samples from vaccinated people were obtained from the UK trials COV001 and COV002, which included a single-blind randomized controlled phase 2/3 trial of AZD1222 (ChAdOx1 nCoV-19) in healthy adults. Trial participant PBMC samples were collected at day 0 and day 28 after the second dose for TCRbeta chain sequencing. From the germline V gene, CDR1 is SGHDT and CDR2 is YYEEEE. Including cysteine and phenylalanine, the CDR3 has 14 amino acids. Solely the CDR3 DNA is kept, with 42 bases framed from the first base. Compared with germline, V lacks 0 bases and J lacks 10 bases; bases without a gene match: 3.

On this clone itself: The target of this receptor is not known. The sample holds no much larger clone one base away, and base qualities are not on file.

The CDR3 regions of human TCRbeta chains were analyzed by immunosequencing. The study's own analysis went as follows. TCRs in the repertoires were compared against a reference library of SARS-CoV-2-specific TCRs that had been generated with the MIRA antigen-specificity platform. Breadth was defined as the fraction of unique TCRs that were SARS-CoV-2-associated, and depth was defined as the fraction of total T cells that were SARS-CoV-2-associated. Using the MIRA data, each spike-specific TCR was assigned both to the spike region to which the TCR was reactive and to a CD4 or CD8 class. Log10-transformed breadth and depth values were compared by one-way ANOVA with Sidak's multiple comparisons tests. TCRdb's version of the immuneACCESS table is confined to in-frame rearrangements and falls short of the full clone set. An unresolved V gene accounts for under half of the shortfall where checked; the remainder is of unknown origin. D and trimming come from the DNA, and the V and J calls and clone size come from that table. Recorded for this sample are 86,000 or so clones; 85% to 90% of them occurred a single time. The ten largest clones add up to 6% to 7.5% of the sample.

In this chain, TRBV5-6 is recombined with TRBJ1-6, with 8 bases aligning to TRBD1. The TCR originated in an adult who received the AZD1222 COVID-19 vaccine. Here the sequenced sample was peripheral blood, taken 28 days after the second AZD1222 dose. The bases read TGTGCCAGCAGCTTGGGACAGGGGAACTCACCCCTCCACTTT. This is translated as CASSLGQGNSPLHF.